These 25 T cell receptor beta chains originate from one sample sequenced in a study of glioma-infiltrating T cells. Using RNA template, CDR3s of TCR alpha and beta were amplified with iRepertoire arm-PCR. TCRdb re-called the multiplex PCR reads with MiXCR, one entry per CDR3 protein. The table lists about 94,000 distinct CDR3 sequences, about 23% of them singletons. The specimen sequenced was glioma tissue, nonneoplastic brain tissue, or PBMCs (not recorded which). All receptors come from a human donor with low-grade glioma or glioblastoma, undergoing nonglioma brain surgery, or in good health (not recorded which).

The V gene is TRBV7-9, the J gene TRBJ2-7; D possibly matches TRBD1 or TRBD2 (6 bases each). With 7 bases removed from V and 3 bases from J, the gap between germline ends came to 10 bases. Looked up from germline, CDR1 is SEHNR and CDR2 is FQNEAQ (reference sequence). The CDR3 length is 12 residues. The CDR3 here is CASTGGYYEQYF. CDR3 in DNA: TGTGCCAGCACCGGGGGCTACTACGAGCAGTACTTC.

This clonotype was recorded many times. The V and J genes are TRBV20-1 and TRBJ1-3; D perhaps matches TRBD1 (6 bases). V was pared by 6 bases and J by 0 bases, with 12 bases between. This CDR3 is built from 14 residues. Germline V gene sequence: CDR1 DFQATT, CDR2 SNEGSKA (reference sequence). This CDR3 reads CSAGQLSSGNTIYF. The CDR3 DNA reads TGCAGTGCCGGACAGTTGAGCTCTGGAAACACCATATATTTT.

This clonotype was recorded many times. This chain joins TRBV11-1 and TRBJ2-7; the match to TRBD1 covers 8 bases. Germline-derived CDR1 and CDR2 are SGHAT and FQDESV (reference sequence). The CDR3 runs 14 residues. Losses at the gene ends were 4 bases for V and 3 bases for J; bases not matched to a gene: 5. For the CDR3, the DNA is TGTGCCAGCAGCTATGGACAGGGAGGCTACGAGCAGTACTTC. It encodes CASSYGQGGYEQYF.

This clonotype was counted between two and nine times. The junction shows a germline mismatch at one end, possibly a read error. This chain uses TRBV14 with TRBJ2-1; D assignment may be TRBD1 or TRBD2 (8 bases each). This CDR3 spans 19 amino acids. In germline, CDR1 is SGHDN, CDR2 FVKESK. The chain's CDR3 is CASGQGQGVTGGSYNEQFF. Written as DNA, the CDR3 is TGTGCCAGCGGCCAAGGACAGGGAGTCACGGGAGGGTCCTACAATGAGCAGTTCTTC.

This clonotype has ten or more counts. The genes are TRBV2 and TRBJ2-5; TRBD1 might be the D (5 bases). The CDR3 extends over 12 amino acids. V gave up 6 bases and J gave up 0 bases, with 5 bases separating them. The V gene's germline CDR1 is SNHLY and CDR2 FYNNEI. CDR3 amino acids: CASRDNQETQYF. Written as DNA, the CDR3 is TGTGCCAGCAGGGACAACCAAGAGACCCAGTACTTC.

On this clonotype itself: This could be a read error, since a much larger clone is one nucleotide away. V and J are TRBV20-1 and TRBJ2-5; D not resolved. The CDR3 runs to 15 residues. The germline CDR1 and CDR2 sequences are DFQATT and SNEGSKA (reference sequence). V shed 0 bases and J shed 4 bases, with 15 bases lying between them. CDR3 DNA: TGCAGTGCTAGAGATCCAACCATGGTGACAGAGACCCAGTACTTC. As protein: CSARDPTMVTETQYF.

This clonotype was observed many times. This rearrangement joins TRBV6-6 to TRBJ1-2, with D possibly being TRBD1 (5 bases). The CDR3 runs to 15 residues. With 0 bases removed from V and 7 bases from J, the gap between germline ends came to 15 bases. In germline, CDR1 is MNHNY, CDR2 SVGAGI (reference sequence). The CDR3: CASSYSLQALGGYTF. DNA for the CDR3: TGTGCCAGCAGTTACTCGCTACAGGCTCTCGGTGGCTACACCTTC.

As regards this clonotype: A much larger clone is a single base away; this may be a read error. The V call is TRBV20-1, the J call TRBJ2-7; D is undetermined. Looked up from germline, CDR1 is DFQATT and CDR2 is SNEGSKA (reference sequence). There are 12 residues in the CDR3. CDR3 loop: CSAEATSYKQYF. CDR3 sequence (DNA): TGCAGTGCAGAGGCGACCTCCTACAAGCAGTACTTC.

As regards this clonotype: A much larger clone sits a single nucleotide away, making a read error possible. The chain combines TRBV9 with TRBJ1-2; D is ambiguous. Trimming pared 3 bases from V and 4 bases from J, leaving 13 bases between. The germline V gene encodes CDR1 SGDLS and CDR2 YYNGEE. This CDR3 is built from 14 residues. CDR3 DNA: TGTGCCAGCAGCGGACCACACCCGGCCTATGGCTACACCTTC. Translating it yields CASSGPHPAYGYTF.

As concerns this clonotype: A much more abundant neighbour one base away suggests this may be a read error. This chain connects TRBV19 to TRBJ2-1; D may be TRBD2 (5 bases). The CDR3 consists of 15 residues. Germline V gives CDR1 LNHDA, CDR2 SQIVND (reference sequence). The CDR3 spells CANSPEERRHNEQFF. The CDR3 DNA follows: TGTGCCAATAGTCCTGAGGAGCGGAGACACAATGAGCAGTTCTTC.

This clonotype was seen at least ten times. V and J are TRBV18 and TRBJ2-3; D is ambiguous. The CDR3 is 15 amino acids. Germline CDR1 reads KGHSH; CDR2 reads LQKENI. V lost 5 bases and J lost 3, with 15 bases in between. CDR3 nucleotides: TGTGCCAGCTCAGAAACAGTCCTGAGGACAGATACGCAGTATTTT. Translating gives CASSETVLRTDTQYF.

This clonotype was recorded at least ten times. This sequence joins TRBV7-2 and TRBJ2-5; D remains ambiguous. This CDR3 is built from 14 residues. Trimming took off 0 bases at V and 2 bases at J, with 7 bases between the two ends. The germline CDR1 and CDR2 sequences are SGHTA and FQGNSA. The DNA for the CDR3 is TGTGCCAGCAGCTTAGCGCCCAAGCAAGAGACCCAGTACTTC. It codes for CASSLAPKQETQYF. Full variable domain (rest looked up from reference TRBV7-2 and TRBJ2-5): GAGVSQSPSNKVTEKGKDVELRCDPISGHTALYWYRQSLGQGLEFLIYFQGNSAPDKSGLPSDRFSAERTGGSVSTLTIQRTQQEDSAVYLCASSLAPKQETQYFGPGTRLLVL.

Regarding this clonotype: A read error may explain this, as a much larger clone is one base away. This chain connects TRBV29-1 to TRBJ1-1; D not resolved. The germline CDR1 and CDR2 sequences are SQVTM and ANQGSEA. With 4 bases removed from V and 11 bases from J, the gap between germline ends came to 17 bases. This CDR3 has 12 amino acids. This CDR3 reads CSVGSAAGKAFF. The CDR3 DNA follows: TGCAGCGTTGGATCAGCGGCGGGGAAGGCTTTCTTT.

The chain recombines TRBV7-8 with TRBJ2-3, with 9 bases that match TRBD2. V lost 1 base, J lost 0 bases, and 5 bases stayed unmatched. In germline, CDR1 is SGHVS, CDR2 FQNEAQ. There are 17 residues in the CDR3. The chain's CDR3 is CASSLVASGTSTDTQYF. The CDR3 DNA sequence: TGTGCCAGCAGCTTAGTTGCTAGCGGGACTAGCACAGATACGCAGTATTTT.

The chain is built from TRBV5-4 and TRBJ2-7, with 13 bases aligning to TRBD2. Germline trimming cut 5 bases from V and 6 bases from J; bases unmatched to any gene: 8. The CDR3 length is 15 residues. The V gene's germline CDR1 is SGHNT and CDR2 YYREEE (reference sequence). CDR3 nucleotides: TGTGCCAGCAGACCCGGGACTAGCGGGAAGGGCGAGCAGTACTTC. Amino acids: CASRPGTSGKGEQYF.

The V call is TRBV3-1, the J call TRBJ1-4; a weak D match, TRBD1 (6 bases). CDR3 length equals 14 residues. Germline V gene sequence: CDR1 LGHDT, CDR2 YNNKEL (reference sequence). V dropped 4 bases and J dropped 7 bases, with 13 bases sitting between them. Written as DNA, the CDR3 is TGTGCCAGCAGCCGCGGCAGGGGTATTGAAAAACTGTTTTTT. This encodes CASSRGRGIEKLFF.

This clonotype turned up a few times. The chain employs TRBV19 and TRBJ2-7; D perhaps matches TRBD1 (6 bases). Trimming cost V 5 bases and J 0 bases, with 17 bases left between them. The germline V gene encodes CDR1 LNHDA and CDR2 SQIVND (reference sequence). This CDR3 has 16 amino acids. The CDR3 DNA follows: TGTGCCAGTAGTTTCCGGGACAAAGCTTTCTCCTACGAGCAGTACTTC. Its translation is CASSFRDKAFSYEQYF. The whole variable domain, filled in from reference TRBV19 and TRBJ2-7, reads DGGITQSPKYLFRKEGQNVTLSCEQNLNHDAMYWYRQDPGQGLRLIYYSQIVNDFQKGDIAEGYSVSREKKESFPLTVTSAQKNPTAFYLCASSFRDKAFSYEQYFGPGTRLTVT.

This clonotype was picked up many times. The V call is TRBV6-4, the J call TRBJ1-6; possible D gene TRBD1, 5 bases. The germline CDR1 and CDR2 sequences are MRHNA and SNTAGT. The CDR3 runs 15 residues. Trimming pared 10 bases from V and 9 bases from J, leaving 22 bases between. DNA of the CDR3: TGTGCCACAGGGCCGGCGAGGCCCCCGAGTTCACCCCTCCACTTT. This encodes CATGPARPPSSPLHF.

Many counts were recorded for this clonotype. This sequence joins TRBV7-6 and TRBJ2-3; D unclear. CDR1 is SGHVS, CDR2 FNYEAQ, per germline. The CDR3 loop spans 13 amino acids. With 5 bases removed from V and 6 bases from J, the gap between germline ends came to 12 bases. The CDR3 DNA sequence: TGTGCCAGCAGCGTCGCACGGCGGGATACGCAGTATTTT. Amino acids: CASSVARRDTQYF.

V and J are TRBV19 and TRBJ2-3, with D perhaps TRBD2 (6 bases). Germline V CDR1 and CDR2: LNHDA, SQIVND (reference sequence). The CDR3 has 15 residues. V lost 4 bases and J 3 bases, leaving 14 bases between the germline ends. This CDR3 reads CASSRTGARTDTQYF. The CDR3 DNA follows: TGTGCCAGTAGTAGGACGGGAGCGAGGACAGATACGCAGTATTTT.

This clonotype was counted ten times or more. This chain uses TRBV6-2 or TRBV6-3 with TRBJ1-1; D is undetermined. V was clipped by 6 bases and J by 2 bases, with 7 bases between them. Germline CDR1 and CDR2: MNHEY and SVGEGT. This CDR3 has 12 residues. The CDR3 protein is CASRRINTEAFF. As DNA, the CDR3 is TGTGCCAGCAGACGGATCAACACTGAAGCTTTCTTT.

On this clonotype: This may arise from a read error, as a much more abundant clone is one base away. The chain employs TRBV7-9 and TRBJ2-1, with 8 bases matching TRBD1. This CDR3 is 15 amino acids long. V lost 5 bases, J lost 6 bases, and 9 bases stayed unmatched. Germline CDR1 and CDR2: SEHNR and FQNEAQ (reference sequence). CDR3 region: CASSPRTGQINEQFF. The CDR3 coding sequence is TGTGCCAGCAGCCCTAGGACAGGGCAGATCAATGAGCAGTTCTTC.

In this sample, this clonotype turned up a few times. The chain has TRBV7-6 and TRBJ2-2, with D maybe TRBD1 (7 bases). Trimming pared 6 bases from V and 2 bases from J, leaving 13 bases between. Germline V CDR1 and CDR2: SGHVS, FNYEAQ. CDR3 size: 15 residues. The CDR3 DNA reads as TGTGCCAGCAGTCGCGGGACAGCCAACACCGGGGAGCTGTTTTTT. This codes for CASSRGTANTGELFF. The full variable domain, completed using reference TRBV7-6 and TRBJ2-2, is GAGVSQSPRYKVTKRGQDVALRCDPISGHVSLYWYRQALGQGPEFLTYFNYEAQQDKSGLPNDRFSAERPEGSISTLTIQRTEQRDSAMYRCASSRGTANTGELFFGEGSRLTVL.

This clonotype showed up just a few times. The gene calls are TRBV5-1 and TRBJ1-6; unclear D gene. Germline V gene sequence: CDR1 SGHRS, CDR2 YFSETQ. The CDR3 has 13 residues. V was pared by 4 bases and J by 6 bases, with 8 bases between. Here the CDR3 DNA reads TGCGCCAGCAGCCCCCCGGGTAATTCACCCCTCCACTTT. This gives the protein CASSPPGNSPLHF.

This clonotype was picked up many times. V gene TRBV6-1 combines with J gene TRBJ2-7; tentatively, D is TRBD2 (5 bases). The V and J ends lost 8 bases and 0 bases respectively, with 20 bases between them. The CDR3 has 16 amino acids. In germline, CDR1 is MNHNS, CDR2 SASEGT. The CDR3 loop reads CASFPLVLAVSYEQYF. In DNA form, the CDR3 reads TGTGCCAGCTTCCCCCTTGTGCTAGCAGTCTCCTACGAGCAGTACTTC.